This T cell receptor (beta chain) was captured by sequencing in a study of blood T cells in healthy people across ages. Overall study findings and caveats: Significant beta diversity loss was already apparent by age approximately 38, declining roughly linearly.

On this clonotype: Its antigen is unknown.

Next came a second PCR, run for about 7 to 12 cycles, which used a sample-barcoded 5' primer along with a J-beta primer mix. TCRdb ran MiXCR on the 5' RACE reads and lists one entry per CDR3 protein. This table holds about 720,000 distinct CDR3 sequences, about 20% found once. V lost 5 bases and J lost 3; bases outside the gene matches: 10. The CDR3 contains 15 residues. Input material: blood. The TCR was taken from an older man in good health. The V gene is TRBV12-3 or TRBV12-4, the J gene TRBJ2-7; TRBD1 matches at 7 bases. CDR3 sequence reads: CASSPGTVIYYEQYF. CDR3 bases: TGTGCCAGCAGTCCCGGGACAGTGATTTACTACGAGCAGTACTTC.